The entry that follows covers one T cell receptor beta chain sequence. The antigen remains undetermined. This specimen comes from a study of blood T cells in healthy people across ages. The study, taken as a whole, reports: Observed TCR beta diversity showed a strong correlation with the percentage of naive T cells as measured by flow cytometry.

V lost 4 bases, J lost 7 bases, and 6 bases lay in between. CDR1 is KGHSH, CDR2 LQKENI, per germline. CDR3 length equals 11 residues. Caucasian, healthy and from Russia, the donors were aged between about 6 and 90. The second PCR ran about 6 to 11 cycles with a sample-barcoded 5' primer and J-beta primers. Using its own MiXCR run on the 5' RACE reads, TCRdb lists one record per CDR3 protein. The table shows some 1.6 million distinct CDR3 sequences, with 30% to 40% occurring only once. This chain links TRBV18 with TRBJ2-3; no firm D call. The specimen sequenced was blood. This receptor was identified in a woman under 40 in good health. The CDR3 sequence: CASSRSNTQYF. In nucleotides, the CDR3 is TGTGCCAGCTCACGCTCGAATACGCAGTATTTT.